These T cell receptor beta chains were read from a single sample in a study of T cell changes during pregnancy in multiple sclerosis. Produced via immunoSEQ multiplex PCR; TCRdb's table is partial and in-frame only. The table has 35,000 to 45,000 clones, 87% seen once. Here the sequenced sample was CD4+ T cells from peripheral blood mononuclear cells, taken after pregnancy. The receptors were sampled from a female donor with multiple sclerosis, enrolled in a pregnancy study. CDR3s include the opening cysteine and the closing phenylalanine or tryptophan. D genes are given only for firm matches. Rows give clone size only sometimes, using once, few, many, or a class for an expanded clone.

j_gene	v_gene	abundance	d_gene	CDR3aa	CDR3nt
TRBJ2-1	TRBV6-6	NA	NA	CASKKRDSPYNEQFF	TGTGCCAGCAAAAAGAGGGACTCACCCTACAATGAGCAGTTCTTC
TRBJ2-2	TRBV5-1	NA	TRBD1	CASSYGTGPTGELFF	TGCGCCAGCAGCTACGGGACAGGGCCCACCGGGGAGCTGTTTTTT
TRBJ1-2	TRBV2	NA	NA	CASSGTGNYGYTF	TGTGCCAGCAGTGGGACGGGAAACTATGGCTACACCTTC
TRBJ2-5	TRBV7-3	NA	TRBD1	CASSQGVGRRETQYF	TGTGCCAGCAGCCAGGGGGTAGGACGACGGGAGACCCAGTACTTC
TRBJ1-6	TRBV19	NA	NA	CASSSDRGGSPLHF	TGTGCCAGTAGCTCTGATAGGGGCGGTTCACCCCTCCACTTT
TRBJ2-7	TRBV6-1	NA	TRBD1	CASSVTGQGPYEQYF	TGTGCCAGCAGTGTAACGGGACAGGGACCTTACGAGCAGTACTTC
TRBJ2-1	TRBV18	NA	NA	CASSAPGGRERGEQFF	TGTGCCAGCTCCGCCCCCGGGGGGCGTGAGAGGGGGGAGCAGTTCTTC
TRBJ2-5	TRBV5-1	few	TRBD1	CASRAGGAGQETQYF	TGCGCCAGCAGGGCAGGGGGCGCCGGGCAAGAGACCCAGTACTTC
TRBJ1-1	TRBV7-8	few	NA	CASSLLLRANTEAFF	TGTGCCAGCAGCCTTCTACTCAGGGCGAACACTGAAGCTTTCTTT
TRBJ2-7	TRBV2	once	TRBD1	CASGPGQWSYEQYF	TGTGCCAGCGGCCCGGGACAGTGGTCCTACGAGCAGTACTTC
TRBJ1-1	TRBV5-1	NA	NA	CASSFQGVGNTEAFF	TGCGCCAGCAGCTTCCAGGGCGTAGGGAACACTGAAGCTTTCTTT
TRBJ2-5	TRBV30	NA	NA	CAWGLGETQYF	TGTGCCTGGGGGCTTGGAGAGACCCAGTACTTC
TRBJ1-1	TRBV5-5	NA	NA	CASSSIRGLTEAFF	TGTGCCAGCAGCTCGATCAGGGGTTTGACTGAAGCTTTCTTT
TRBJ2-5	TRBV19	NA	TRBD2	CASSITPTSGGPGETQYF	TGTGCCAGTAGTATAACCCCAACTAGCGGGGGCCCTGGGGAGACCCAGTACTTC
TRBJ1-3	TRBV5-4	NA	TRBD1	CASSLDRGRGNTIYF	TGTGCCAGCAGCCTAGACAGGGGACGCGGAAACACCATATATTTT
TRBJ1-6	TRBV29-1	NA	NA	CSVRQDYNSPLHF	TGCAGCGTTCGACAAGACTATAATTCACCCCTCCACTTT
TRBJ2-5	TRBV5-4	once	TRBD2	CASSLLSASGGAKTQYF	TGTGCCAGCAGCTTGCTCTCGGCTAGCGGGGGGGCGAAGACCCAGTACTTC
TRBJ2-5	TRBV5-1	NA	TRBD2	CASSPGGDQETQYF	TGCGCCAGCAGCCCGGGGGGGGACCAAGAGACCCAGTACTTC
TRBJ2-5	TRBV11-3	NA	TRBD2	CASSLGEGETQYF	TGTGCCAGCAGCTTAGGGGAGGGGGAGACCCAGTACTTC
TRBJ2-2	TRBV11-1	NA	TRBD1	CASSPWGQRNTGELFF	TGTGCCAGCAGCCCATGGGGACAGAGGAACACCGGGGAGCTGTTTTTT
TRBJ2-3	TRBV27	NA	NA	CASSLFWELKTDTQYF	TGTGCCAGCAGTTTATTCTGGGAGCTGAAAACAGATACGCAGTATTTT
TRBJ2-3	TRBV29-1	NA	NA	CSVVLAEVTDTQYF	TGCAGCGTTGTCTTAGCGGAAGTCACAGATACGCAGTATTTT
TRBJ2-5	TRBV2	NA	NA	CASSPAGRWETQYF	TGTGCCAGCAGTCCGGCAGGGCGGTGGGAGACCCAGTACTTC